This TCR beta chain was retrieved from a study of T-cell reconstitution after alpha-beta-depleted transplantation in children (dated by TCRdb to the mid-2010s). Study-level background: The study quantitatively tracked T-cell immune reconstitution after TCRalphabeta/CD19-depleted allogeneic hematopoietic cell transplantation in children using TCR repertoire profiling. General study outcomes and caveats: About two months after transplant, the apparently early recovery of alphabetaT-cell counts reportedly depended on just several hundred clones that had expanded rapidly and came from non-depleted graft cells. In some patients, high TCRbeta diversity at day 60 was attributed to recipient T cells and intrathymic progenitors that had survived conditioning. Over subsequent months, a decline in hyperexpanded clone frequencies was noted, and after one year, T-cell counts and TCRbeta diversity were mostly ascribed to newly produced T cells.

The sample's treatment or condition label, in plain terms: allogeneic hematopoietic cell transplantation with graft depleted of TCRalphabeta T cells and CD19 B cells. Transplant recipients were children who received TCRalphabeta/CD19-depleted allogeneic hematopoietic cell grafts. The protocol used for the library was PCR. The sequencer listed for this sample is Illumina HiSeq 2500. Molecular barcoding was employed in the preparation of TCR libraries, with unique molecular identifiers being used to normalize TCRbeta repertoire quantification. The raw public data were reprocessed by TCRdb itself: fastp quality trimming at Q25, MiXCR clonotype calling, in-frame beta chains only. Rows are combined by CDR3 protein, so each entry shows the most common genes and DNA. Counted in this sample were 300,000 to 350,000 distinct CDR3 sequences; 15% to 20% of them appeared once. The ten largest make up 35% to 50% of the sample.

Points on this clonotype: Its specific antigen is unknown. Base-call qualities are not available, and no considerably larger clone is one nucleotide away.

Sequencing used PBMCs, mostly from graft donor cells, obtained 360 days after TCRalphabeta/CD19-depleted stem cell transplant. This receptor was obtained from a male patient aged 2 to 9 who had a stem cell transplant for acute lymphoblastic leukemia, so the T cells may come from the graft donor.

The nucleotide sequence reads as follows: TGTGCCAGCAGCGTAGGAGTGGGGTCGGGGACCGGGGAGCTGTTTTTT. This is translated as CASSVGVGSGTGELFF. The V and J genes are TRBV9 and TRBJ2-2; TRBD2 is a possible D gene, resting on 5 matching bases. According to the germline V gene, CDR1 reads SGDLS and CDR2 reads YYNGEE. From the cysteine through the phenylalanine, the CDR3 covers 16 amino acids. The entry retains the CDR3 DNA only, 48 bases that are in frame from base 1. At the junction V is shortened by 0 bases and J by 5 bases, with 14 bases in between.